The present T cell receptor beta chain was sequenced within a study of blood T cell repertoires in COVID-19. For the study at large: Spain, Italy and the United States supplied samples that represented acute and convalescent COVID-19.

The table came from immunoSEQ multiplex PCR; TCRdb's copy has only in-frame clones and leaves some out. The sample lists under 250,000 clones; approximately 82% were seen once. With 2 bases removed from V and 5 bases from J, the gap between germline ends came to 6 bases. Germline V gives CDR1 MDHEN, CDR2 SYDVKM. The CDR3 runs to 12 residues. The TCR originated in a woman in her sixties or seventies with active or convalescent COVID-19. The sequencing input was peripheral blood. The V and J genes are TRBV28 and TRBJ1-2, with unresolved D. The CDR3 coding sequence is TGTGCCAGCAGTTTAAGAGCGTATGGCTACACCTTC. This encodes CASSLRAYGYTF.